The clone carrying this TCR beta chain occurred a few times. Its cognate antigen is unknown. The CDR3 totals 15 residues. CDR1 is SGHAT, CDR2 FQNNGV, per germline. V shed 4 bases and J shed 0 bases, with 12 bases lying between them. This sample was included in a study of shared clonotypes between healthy human individuals. Whole-study results and caveats: All-four-donor shared clonotypes had higher generation probabilities than non-shared clonotypes did. Roughly 5% of naive CD4 clonotypes were shared across a handful of donors.

Using immunoSEQ multiplex PCR, the repertoire was profiled, and TCRdb retains in-frame clones only, with some absent. Here the sample spans about 2.4 million clones, approximately 94% being singletons. The chain carries TRBV11-2 and TRBJ1-2, with D tentatively TRBD1 (6 bases). What was sequenced was naive CD4+ T cells sorted from blood. Subset here: CD45RA+ positively selected. This TCR derives from a man aged 18 to 35 in good health. In DNA, the CDR3 is TGTGCCAGCAGCTCGATCCAGGGGACTAACTATGGCTACACCTTC. Encoded protein: CASSSIQGTNYGYTF.